One TCR beta chain is described in this entry. Methods used by the authors: Scientists estimated how many nucleated cells there were by amplifying reference gene primers. The method was immunoSEQ multiplex PCR; TCRdb's version includes in-frame clones alone and lacks a portion of them. The V and J calls and clone size were taken over from that table, and D and trimming were inferred from the DNA. Of 300,000 to 400,000 clones listed, around nine tenths are singletons. The data are from a study of blood T cell repertoires in COVID-19. Looking at the study overall: Samples representing acute and convalescent COVID-19 were sourced from the United States, Italy and Spain.

CDR1 and CDR2 from the germline V gene are LNHDA and SQIVND (reference sequence). The CDR3 covers 14 residues. Between the trimmed V and J ends, which lost 4 bases and 1 base, there was a span of 10 bases. Those enrolled, adults aged roughly 18 to 90 years, came from about two dozen US areas. Two negative PCRs, clearance, or symptom resolution had been documented for recovered Cohort 3 donors. The chain joins TRBV19 to TRBJ1-2, with a weak D call TRBD1 (5 bases). This clonotype was sampled from a woman aged 18-29 years who had recovered from COVID-19. The specimen was PBMCs or T cells enriched from blood (not recorded which). The CDR3 bases are TGTGCCAGTAGTACAAGGACAAGTAACTATGGCTACACCTTC. It specifies CASSTRTSNYGYTF. The whole variable domain, remainder taken from reference TRBV19 and TRBJ1-2, is DGGITQSPKYLFRKEGQNVTLSCEQNLNHDAMYWYRQDPGQGLRLIYYSQIVNDFQKGDIAEGYSVSREKKESFPLTVTSAQKNPTAFYLCASSTRTSNYGYTFGSGTRLTVV.